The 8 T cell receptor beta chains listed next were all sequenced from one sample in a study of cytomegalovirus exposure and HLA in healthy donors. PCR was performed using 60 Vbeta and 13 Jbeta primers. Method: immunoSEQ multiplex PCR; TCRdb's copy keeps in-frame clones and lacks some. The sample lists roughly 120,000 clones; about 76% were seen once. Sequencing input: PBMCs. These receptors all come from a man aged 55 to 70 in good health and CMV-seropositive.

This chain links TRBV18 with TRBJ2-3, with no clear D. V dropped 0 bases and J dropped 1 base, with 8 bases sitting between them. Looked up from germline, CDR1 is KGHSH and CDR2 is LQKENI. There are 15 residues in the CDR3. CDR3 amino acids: CASSPPSPGTDTQYF. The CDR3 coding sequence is TGTGCCAGCTCACCACCGTCCCCTGGCACAGATACGCAGTATTTT.

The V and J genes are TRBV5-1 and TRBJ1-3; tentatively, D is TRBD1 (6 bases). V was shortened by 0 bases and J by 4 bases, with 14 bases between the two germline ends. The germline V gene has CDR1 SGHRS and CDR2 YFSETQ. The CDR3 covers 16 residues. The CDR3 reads CASSLGGGSRGNTIYF. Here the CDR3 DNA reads TGCGCCAGCAGCTTGGGGGGGGGCTCCCGCGGAAACACCATATATTTT.

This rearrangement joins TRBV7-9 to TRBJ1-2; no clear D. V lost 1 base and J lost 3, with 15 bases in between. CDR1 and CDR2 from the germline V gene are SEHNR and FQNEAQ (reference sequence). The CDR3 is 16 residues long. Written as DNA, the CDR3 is TGTGCCAGCAGCTTAGAGTTTGGAAGCGGGCACTATGGCTACACCTTC. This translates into CASSLEFGSGHYGYTF.

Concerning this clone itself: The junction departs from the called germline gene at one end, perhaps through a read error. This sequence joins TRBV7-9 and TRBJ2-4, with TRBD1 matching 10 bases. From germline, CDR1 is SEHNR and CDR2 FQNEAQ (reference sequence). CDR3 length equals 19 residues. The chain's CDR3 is CSSSFGDRGFWEAKNIQYF. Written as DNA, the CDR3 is TGTTCCAGCAGCTTTGGGGACAGGGGATTTTGGGAAGCCAAAAACATTCAGTACTTC.

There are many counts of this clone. The CDR3 sequence is CASKLAGTGYNEQFF. DNA for the CDR3: TGTGCCAGTAAATTGGCCGGGACAGGTTACAATGAGCAGTTCTTC. This chain links TRBV19 with TRBJ2-1; 8 positions match TRBD1. With 7 bases clipped from V and 4 bases from J, the junction kept 9 bases outside the gene matches. The germline gives CDR1 LNHDA, CDR2 SQIVND (reference sequence). CDR3 length: 15 amino acids.

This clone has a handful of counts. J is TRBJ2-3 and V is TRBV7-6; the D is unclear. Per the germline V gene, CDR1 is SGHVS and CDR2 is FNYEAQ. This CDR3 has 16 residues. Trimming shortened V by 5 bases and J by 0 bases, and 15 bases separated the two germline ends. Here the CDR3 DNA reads TGTGCCAGCAGCCCGAGACCGCCGACTAGCACAGATACGCAGTATTTT. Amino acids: CASSPRPPTSTDTQYF.

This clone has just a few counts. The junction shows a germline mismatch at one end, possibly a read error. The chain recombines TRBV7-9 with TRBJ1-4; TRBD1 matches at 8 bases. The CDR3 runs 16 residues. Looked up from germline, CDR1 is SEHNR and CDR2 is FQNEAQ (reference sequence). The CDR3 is CSSSSDLTGDREKLFF. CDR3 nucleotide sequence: TGTTCCAGCAGCTCAGACCTGACAGGGGATCGTGAAAAACTGTTTTTT.

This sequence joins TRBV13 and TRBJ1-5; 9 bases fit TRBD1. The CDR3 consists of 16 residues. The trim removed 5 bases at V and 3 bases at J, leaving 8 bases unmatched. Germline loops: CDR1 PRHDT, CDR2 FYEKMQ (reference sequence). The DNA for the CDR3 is TGTGCCAGCAGCCTAAGAAGGGACAGGGCCAATCAGCCCCAGCATTTT. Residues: CASSLRRDRANQPQHF.